The T cell receptor (beta chain) under discussion was sequenced for a study of T cells after yellow fever vaccination. A single record per CDR3 protein comes from TCRdb applying MiXCR to the 5' RACE reads. The data hold approximately 550,000 distinct CDR3 sequences, with less than 20% observed a single time. Study-wide results and caveats: Most primary-vaccination clones reappeared after the booster (about 96% CD4, approximately 88% CD8).

CDR1 is DFQATT and CDR2 is SNEGSKA in the germline V gene (reference sequence). The length of the CDR3 is 15 residues. Trimming took off 2 bases at V and 5 bases at J, with 18 bases between the two ends. This clonotype was recorded a few times. What it recognizes is unknown. The V gene is TRBV20-1, the J gene TRBJ2-5; possible D gene TRBD2, 5 bases. This clonotype originated in a man younger than 45 who received the YFV17D yellow fever vaccine. This specimen was PBMCs, taken 15 days after the yellow fever booster vaccination. The CDR3 loop is CSARSVGGGGETQYF. The CDR3 region has the DNA TGCAGTGCTAGATCCGTCGGCGGAGGCGGGGAGACCCAGTACTTC.